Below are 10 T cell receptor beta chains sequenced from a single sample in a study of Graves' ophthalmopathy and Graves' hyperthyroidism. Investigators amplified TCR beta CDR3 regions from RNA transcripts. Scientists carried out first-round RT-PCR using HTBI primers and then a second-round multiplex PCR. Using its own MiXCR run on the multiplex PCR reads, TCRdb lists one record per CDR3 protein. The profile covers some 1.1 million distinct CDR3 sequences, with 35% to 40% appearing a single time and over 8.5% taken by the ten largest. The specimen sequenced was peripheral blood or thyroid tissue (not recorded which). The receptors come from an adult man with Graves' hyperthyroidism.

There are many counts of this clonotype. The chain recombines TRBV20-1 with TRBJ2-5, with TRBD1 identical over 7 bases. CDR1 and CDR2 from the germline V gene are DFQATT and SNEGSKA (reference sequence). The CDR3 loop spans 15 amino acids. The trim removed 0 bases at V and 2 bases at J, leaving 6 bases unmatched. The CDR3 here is CSARDAQGRQETQYF. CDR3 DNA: TGCAGTGCTAGAGACGCACAGGGGCGGCAAGAGACCCAGTACTTC.

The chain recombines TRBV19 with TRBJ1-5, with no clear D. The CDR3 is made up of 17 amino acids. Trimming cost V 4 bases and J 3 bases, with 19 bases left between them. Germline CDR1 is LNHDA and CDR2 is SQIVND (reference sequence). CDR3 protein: CASSTKSRSGFNQPQHF. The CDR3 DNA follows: TGTGCCAGTAGTACTAAATCACGCTCAGGTTTCAATCAGCCCCAGCATTTT.

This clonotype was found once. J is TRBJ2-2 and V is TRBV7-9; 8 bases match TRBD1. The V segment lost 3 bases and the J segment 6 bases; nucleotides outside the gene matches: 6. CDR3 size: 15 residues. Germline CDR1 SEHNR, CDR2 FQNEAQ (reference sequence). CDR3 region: CASSLRQGNPGELFF. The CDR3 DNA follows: TGTGCCAGCAGCTTGCGACAGGGGAATCCCGGGGAGCTGTTTTTT.

The CDR3 here is CASRHRQGETQYF. The CDR3 DNA is TGTGCCAGCAGACACCGACAGGGAGAGACCCAGTACTTC. J is TRBJ2-5 and V is TRBV6-5; 7 nucleotides line up with TRBD1. CDR3 length: 13 residues. J was trimmed by 4 bases and V by 6 bases; bases with no gene match: 5. Germline CDR1 reads MNHEY; CDR2 reads SVGAGI.

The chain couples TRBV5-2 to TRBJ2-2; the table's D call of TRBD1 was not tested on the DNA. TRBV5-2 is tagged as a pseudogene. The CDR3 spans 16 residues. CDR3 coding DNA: TGTGCCAGCCAACCTGGGATGGGGGCGTGGACCGGGGAGCTGTTTTTT. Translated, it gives CASQPGMGAWTGELFF.

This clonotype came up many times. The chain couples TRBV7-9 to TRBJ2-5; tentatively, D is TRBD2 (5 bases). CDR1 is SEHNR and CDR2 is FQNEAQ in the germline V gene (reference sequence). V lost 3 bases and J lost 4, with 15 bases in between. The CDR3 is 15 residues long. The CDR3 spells CASSFVSGFRETQYF. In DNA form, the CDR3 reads TGTGCCAGCAGCTTTGTTTCGGGGTTTCGAGAGACCCAGTACTTC.

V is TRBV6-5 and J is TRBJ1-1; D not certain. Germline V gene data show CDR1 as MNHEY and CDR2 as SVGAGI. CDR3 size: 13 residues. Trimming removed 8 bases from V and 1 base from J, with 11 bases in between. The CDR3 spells CASGWSGNTEAFF. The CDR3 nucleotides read TGTGCCAGCGGTTGGTCAGGGAACACTGAAGCTTTCTTT.

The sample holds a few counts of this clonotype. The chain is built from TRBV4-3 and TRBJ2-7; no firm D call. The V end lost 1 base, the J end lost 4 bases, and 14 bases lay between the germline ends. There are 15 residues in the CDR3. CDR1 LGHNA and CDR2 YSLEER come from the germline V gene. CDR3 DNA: TGCGCCAGCAGCCAAGCGTCAGATAGTGTTTACGAGCAGTACTTC. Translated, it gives CASSQASDSVYEQYF.

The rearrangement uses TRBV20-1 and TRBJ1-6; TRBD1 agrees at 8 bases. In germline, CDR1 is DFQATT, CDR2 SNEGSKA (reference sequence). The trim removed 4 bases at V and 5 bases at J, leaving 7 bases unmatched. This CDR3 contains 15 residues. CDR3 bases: TGCAGTGCTACTGGACCGACAGGGGATAATTCACCCCTCCACTTT. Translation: CSATGPTGDNSPLHF.

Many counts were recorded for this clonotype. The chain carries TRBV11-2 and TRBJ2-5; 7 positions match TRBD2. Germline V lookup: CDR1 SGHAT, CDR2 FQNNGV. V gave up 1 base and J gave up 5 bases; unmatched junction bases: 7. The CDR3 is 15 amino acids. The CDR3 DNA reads TGTGCCAGCAGCTTAGTGACTAGCACGTATGAGACCCAGTACTTC. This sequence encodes CASSLVTSTYETQYF.